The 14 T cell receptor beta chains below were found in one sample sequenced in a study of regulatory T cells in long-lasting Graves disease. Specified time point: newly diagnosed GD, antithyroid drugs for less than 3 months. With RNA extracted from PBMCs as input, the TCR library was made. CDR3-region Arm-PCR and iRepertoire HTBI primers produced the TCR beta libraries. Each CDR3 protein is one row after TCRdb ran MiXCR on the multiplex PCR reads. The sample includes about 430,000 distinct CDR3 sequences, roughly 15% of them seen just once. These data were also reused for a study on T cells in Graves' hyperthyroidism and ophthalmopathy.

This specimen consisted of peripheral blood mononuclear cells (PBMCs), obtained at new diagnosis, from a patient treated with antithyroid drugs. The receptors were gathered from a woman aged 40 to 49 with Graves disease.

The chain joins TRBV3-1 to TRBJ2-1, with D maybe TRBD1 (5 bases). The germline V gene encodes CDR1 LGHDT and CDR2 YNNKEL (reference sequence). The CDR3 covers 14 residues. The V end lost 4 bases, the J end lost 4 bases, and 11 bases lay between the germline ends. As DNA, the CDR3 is TGTGCCAGCAGCCGACAGAGAACTTACAATGAGCAGTTCTTC. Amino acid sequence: CASSRQRTYNEQFF.

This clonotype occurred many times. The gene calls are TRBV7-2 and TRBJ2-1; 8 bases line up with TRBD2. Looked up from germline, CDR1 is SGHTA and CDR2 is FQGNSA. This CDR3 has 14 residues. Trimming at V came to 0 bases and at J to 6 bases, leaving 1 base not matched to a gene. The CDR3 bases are TGTGCCAGCAGCTTAGCTAGCGGGACCAATGAGCAGTTCTTC. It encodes CASSLASGTNEQFF.

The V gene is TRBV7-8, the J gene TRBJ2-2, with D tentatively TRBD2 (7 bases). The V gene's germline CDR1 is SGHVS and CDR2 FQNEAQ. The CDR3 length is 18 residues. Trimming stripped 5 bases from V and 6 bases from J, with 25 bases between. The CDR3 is CASSPLVRRGGSAGELFF. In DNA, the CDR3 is TGTGCCAGCAGCCCTCTGGTCAGGAGGGGGGGATCGGCCGGGGAGCTGTTTTTT. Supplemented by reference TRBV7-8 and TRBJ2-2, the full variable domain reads GAGVSQSPRYKVAKRGQDVALRCDPISGHVSLFWYQQALGQGPEFLTYFQNEAQLDKSGLPSDRFFAERPEGSVSTLKIQRTQQEDSAVYLCASSPLVRRGGSAGELFFGEGSRLTVL.

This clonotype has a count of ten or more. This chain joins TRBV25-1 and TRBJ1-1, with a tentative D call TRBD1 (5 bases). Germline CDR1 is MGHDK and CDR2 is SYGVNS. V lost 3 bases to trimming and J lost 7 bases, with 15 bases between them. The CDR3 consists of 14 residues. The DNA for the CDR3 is TGTGCCAGCAGTGACTGGGCAGGGTTAGTTGAAGCTTTCTTT. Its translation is CASSDWAGLVEAFF. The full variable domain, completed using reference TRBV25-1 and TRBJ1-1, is EADIYQTPRYLVIGTGKKITLECSQTMGHDKMYWYQQDPGMELHLIHYSYGVNSTEKGDLSSESTVSRIRTEHFPLTLESARPSHTSQYLCASSDWAGLVEAFFGQGTRLTVV.

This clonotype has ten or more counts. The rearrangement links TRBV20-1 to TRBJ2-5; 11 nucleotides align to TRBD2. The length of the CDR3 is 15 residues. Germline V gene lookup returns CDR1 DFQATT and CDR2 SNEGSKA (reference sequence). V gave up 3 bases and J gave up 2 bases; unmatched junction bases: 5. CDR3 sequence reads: CSASTGTSGQETQYF. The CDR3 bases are TGCAGTGCTAGCACCGGGACTAGCGGTCAAGAGACCCAGTACTTC.

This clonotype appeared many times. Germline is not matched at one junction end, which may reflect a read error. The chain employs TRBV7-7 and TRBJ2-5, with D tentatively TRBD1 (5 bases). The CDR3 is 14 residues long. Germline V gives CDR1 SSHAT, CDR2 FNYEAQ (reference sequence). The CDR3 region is CASSLAEGQGAQYF. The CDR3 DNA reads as TGTGCTAGCAGCTTAGCCGAAGGTCAAGGGGCCCAGTACTTC. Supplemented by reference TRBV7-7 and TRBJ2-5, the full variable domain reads GAGVSQSPRYKVTKRGQDVTLRCDPISSHATLYWYQQALGQGPEFLTYFNYEAQPDKSGLPSDRFSAERPEGSISTLTIQRTEQRDSAMYRCASSLAEGQGAQYFGPGTRLLVL.

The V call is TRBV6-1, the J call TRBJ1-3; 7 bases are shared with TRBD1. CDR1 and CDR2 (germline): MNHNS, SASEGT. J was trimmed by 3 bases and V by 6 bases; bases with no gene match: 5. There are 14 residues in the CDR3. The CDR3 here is CASRRGQIGNTIYF. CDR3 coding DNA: TGTGCCAGCAGGAGGGGACAGATTGGAAACACCATATATTTT.

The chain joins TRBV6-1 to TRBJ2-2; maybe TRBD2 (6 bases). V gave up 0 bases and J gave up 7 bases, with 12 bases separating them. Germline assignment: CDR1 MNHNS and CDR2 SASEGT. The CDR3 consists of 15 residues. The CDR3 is CASSEALRGVGELFF. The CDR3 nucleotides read TGTGCCAGCAGTGAAGCGCTTCGCGGGGTCGGGGAGCTGTTTTTT.

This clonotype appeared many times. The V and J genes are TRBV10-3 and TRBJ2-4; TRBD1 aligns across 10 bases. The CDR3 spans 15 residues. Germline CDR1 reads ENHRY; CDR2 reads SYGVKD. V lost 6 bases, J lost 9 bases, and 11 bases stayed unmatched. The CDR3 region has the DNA TGTGCCATCAGCCGGGACAGGGGTCCCGGGGGCATTCAGTACTTC. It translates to CAISRDRGPGGIQYF.

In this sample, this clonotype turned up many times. CDR3 sequence: CASSVEGQGGYEQYF. Written as DNA, the CDR3 is TGTGCCAGCAGCGTAGAAGGACAGGGCGGCTACGAGCAGTACTTC. V gene TRBV9 combines with J gene TRBJ2-7; 8 bases agree with TRBD1. CDR3 length: 15 amino acids. Germline lookup yields CDR1 SGDLS and CDR2 YYNGEE. V lost 0 bases, J lost 3 bases, and 5 bases stayed unmatched.

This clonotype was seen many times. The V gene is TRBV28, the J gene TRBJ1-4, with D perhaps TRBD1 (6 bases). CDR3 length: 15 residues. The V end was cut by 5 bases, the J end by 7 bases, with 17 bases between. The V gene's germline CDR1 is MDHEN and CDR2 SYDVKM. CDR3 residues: CASSKGDRSGEKLFF. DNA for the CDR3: TGTGCCAGCAGTAAAGGCGACAGGAGTGGTGAAAAACTGTTTTTT.

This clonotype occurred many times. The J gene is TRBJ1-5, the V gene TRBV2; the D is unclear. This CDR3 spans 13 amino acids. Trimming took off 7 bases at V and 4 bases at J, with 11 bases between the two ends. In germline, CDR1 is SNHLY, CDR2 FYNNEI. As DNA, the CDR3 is TGTGCCAGCACTCCGGGTCCTAATCAGCCCCAGCATTTT. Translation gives CASTPGPNQPQHF.

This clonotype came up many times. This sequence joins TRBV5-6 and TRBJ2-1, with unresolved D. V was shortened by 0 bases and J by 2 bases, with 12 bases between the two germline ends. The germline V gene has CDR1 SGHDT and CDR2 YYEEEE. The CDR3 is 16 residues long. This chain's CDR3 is CASSLGMTGPYNEQFF. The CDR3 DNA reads TGTGCCAGCAGCTTGGGGATGACTGGTCCCTACAATGAGCAGTTCTTC.

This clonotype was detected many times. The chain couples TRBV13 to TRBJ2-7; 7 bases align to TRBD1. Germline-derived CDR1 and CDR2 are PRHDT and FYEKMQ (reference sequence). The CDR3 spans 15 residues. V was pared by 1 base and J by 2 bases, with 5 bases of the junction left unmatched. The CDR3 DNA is TGTGCCAGCAGCTTAGCCAGGACAGGAGCCTACGAGCAGTACTTC. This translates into CASSLARTGAYEQYF.